This T cell receptor beta chain was documented in a study of blood T cells in healthy people across ages. Findings and caveats of the study: Per million T cells, the diversity of TCR beta decreased roughly linearly as age advanced. Diversity figures derived from one million T cells were judged to underestimate the true value.

On this clonotype: Its target is not known.

Germline values: CDR1 SGHRS, CDR2 YFSETQ. This CDR3 is built from 13 residues. The V and J ends lost 4 bases and 7 bases respectively, with 15 bases between them. Sample-barcoded 5' priming and a J-beta primer mix drove a second PCR of roughly 7 to 11 cycles. Each cDNA molecule, via a template-switch adaptor with 12 random nucleotides, was tagged. TCRdb re-derived calls from the 5' RACE reads in MiXCR, one entry per CDR3 protein. The table lists 1.8 million or so distinct CDR3 sequences, 39% of them singletons. Ten milliliters of peripheral blood were drawn from each donor. Specimen: blood. The receptor was isolated from a human donor in good health. The V call is TRBV5-1, the J call TRBJ2-7, with D uncertain. CDR3 bases: TGCGCCAGCAGCCCGAATTTGAGCTGGGAGCAGTACTTC. It codes for CASSPNLSWEQYF.